This note documents a single T cell receptor (beta chain) sequence. The antigen remains undetermined. The sample is drawn from a study of cytomegalovirus exposure and HLA in healthy donors. Study-level results: CMV serostatus was the only recorded immune exposure for donors. About 87% or about 30% of the time was how often most TCR beta V segments were productive, according to an earlier analysis.

The PCR made use of 60 Vbeta and 13 Jbeta primers. Using immunoSEQ multiplex PCR, the repertoire was profiled, and TCRdb retains in-frame clones only, with some absent. This table holds 70,000 to 90,000 clones, roughly two thirds found once. CDR3 length equals 16 residues. The germline V gene has CDR1 SGDLS and CDR2 YYNGEE. With 3 bases clipped from V and 5 bases from J, the junction kept 10 bases outside the gene matches. This sequence was found in a man in his sixties in good health and CMV-seropositive. Sequencing was carried out using PBMCs. The J gene is TRBJ2-3, the V gene TRBV9; the match to TRBD2 covers 9 bases. Here the CDR3 DNA reads TGTGCCAGCAGCGACTGGCGGGGGGGCTTAGGAGATACGCAGTATTTT. Its protein product is CASSDWRGGLGDTQYF.